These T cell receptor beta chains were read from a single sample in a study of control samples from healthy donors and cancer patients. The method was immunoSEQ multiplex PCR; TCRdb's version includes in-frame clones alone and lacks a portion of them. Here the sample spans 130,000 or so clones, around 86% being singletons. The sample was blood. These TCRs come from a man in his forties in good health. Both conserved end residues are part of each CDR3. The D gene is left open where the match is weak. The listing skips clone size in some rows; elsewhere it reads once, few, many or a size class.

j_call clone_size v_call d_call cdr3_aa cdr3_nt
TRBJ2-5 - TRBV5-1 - CASSSGRETQYF TGCGCCAGCAGCTCAGGGAGGGAGACCCAGTACTTC
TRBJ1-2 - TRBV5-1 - CASSLAGDDGYTF TGCGCCAGCAGCTTGGCCGGAGATGATGGCTACACCTTC
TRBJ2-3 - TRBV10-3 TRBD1 CAISEPDRGPDTQYF TGTGCCATCAGTGAGCCGGACAGGGGGCCAGATACGCAGTATTTT
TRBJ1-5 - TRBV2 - CASSLGGGNQPQHF TGTGCCAGCAGTCTCGGGGGAGGCAATCAGCCCCAGCATTTT
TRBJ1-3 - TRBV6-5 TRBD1 CASSYGRQGQNTIYF TGTGCCAGCAGTTACGGAAGACAGGGTCAGAACACCATATATTTT
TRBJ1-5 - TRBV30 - CAWSAGPGARSHQPQHF TGTGCCTGGAGTGCAGGACCGGGGGCCCGATCCCATCAGCCCCAGCATTTT
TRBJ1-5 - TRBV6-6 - CASSYSYGGPQHF TGTGCCAGCAGTTACTCCTACGGGGGGCCCCAGCATTTT
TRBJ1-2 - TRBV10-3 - CAISESKRGGGYGYTF TGTGCCATCAGTGAGTCGAAACGAGGGGGGGGCTATGGCTACACCTTC
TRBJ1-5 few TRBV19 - CASSISQGGNQPQHF TGTGCCAGTAGTATTAGTCAGGGCGGCAATCAGCCCCAGCATTTT
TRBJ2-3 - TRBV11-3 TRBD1 CASSPTGVFTDTQYF TGTGCCAGCAGCCCCACAGGGGTGTTCACAGATACGCAGTATTTT
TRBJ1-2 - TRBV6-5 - CASSYSTRYGYTF TGTGCCAGCAGTTACTCGACACGGTATGGCTACACCTTC
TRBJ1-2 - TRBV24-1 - CATSDWKGTYGYTF TGTGCCACCAGTGATTGGAAGGGGACCTATGGCTACACCTTC
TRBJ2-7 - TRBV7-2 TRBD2 CASSLVGGSRFYEQYF TGTGCCAGCAGCTTAGTTGGCGGGAGCAGGTTTTACGAGCAGTACTTC
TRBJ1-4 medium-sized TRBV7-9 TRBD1 CASSLAAGGGEKLFF TGTGCCAGCAGCTTGGCAGCAGGGGGTGGGGAAAAACTGTTTTTT
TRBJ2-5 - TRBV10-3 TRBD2 CATRGYSGETQYF TGTGCCACCCGAGGGTATAGCGGGGAGACCCAGTACTTC
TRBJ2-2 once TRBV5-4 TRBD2 CASSRRAGGDGELFF TGTGCCAGCAGCCGGCGGGCGGGGGGCGACGGGGAGCTGTTTTTT
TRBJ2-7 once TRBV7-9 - CASSLVRVGARRRVEQYF TGTGCCAGCAGCTTAGTTCGTGTGGGGGCCCGCCGTCGGGTCGAGCAGTACTTC
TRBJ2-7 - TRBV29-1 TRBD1 CSVEEGDRLPYEQYF TGCAGCGTTGAAGAGGGGGACAGATTGCCCTACGAGCAGTACTTC
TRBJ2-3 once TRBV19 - CASRGTHTDTQYF TGTGCCAGTCGGGGGACCCACACAGATACGCAGTATTTT
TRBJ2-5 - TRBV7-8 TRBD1 CASSTGQGETQYF TGTGCCAGCAGCACGGGACAGGGCGAGACCCAGTACTTC